The rows below give T cell receptor beta chains drawn from one sample of a study of blood T cell repertoires in COVID-19. Assay: immunoSEQ multiplex PCR; the TCRdb copy retains only in-frame clones and omits some. The sample includes 45,000 to 70,000 clones, around 82% of them seen just once. The sequencing sample was made of peripheral blood. The receptors were gathered from a man between 60 and 75 years old with acute or convalescent COVID-19. Both conserved end residues are part of each CDR3. D genes are given only for firm matches. Clone size is stated in some rows and not others, as once, few, many or a class when expanded.

d_call j_call v_call clone_size cdr3_aa cdr3_nt
TRBD1 TRBJ2-7 TRBV6-5 - CASIKGTGGSYEQYF TGTGCCAGCATCAAAGGCACAGGGGGTTCCTACGAGCAGTACTTC
TRBD1 TRBJ2-7 TRBV19 - CASNRTGGDGVEQYF TGTGCCAGTAACCGGACAGGGGGAGATGGGGTAGAGCAGTACTTC
- TRBJ2-1 TRBV2 - CASRARQYNEQFF TGTGCCAGCAGAGCCCGACAGTACAATGAGCAGTTCTTC
- TRBJ2-7 TRBV6-1 - CASSEGLNGAYEQYF TGTGCCAGCAGTGAAGGACTGAATGGAGCCTACGAGCAGTACTTC
TRBD2 TRBJ2-1 TRBV15 once CATSNLSGASYNEQFF TGTGCCACCAGCAACCTTAGCGGGGCCTCCTACAATGAGCAGTTCTTC
- TRBJ2-7 TRBV1 - CTSSQAVPSYEQYF TGCACCAGCAGCCAAGCGGTCCCCTCCTACGAGCAGTACTTC
- TRBJ1-3 TRBV3-1/TRBV3-2 - CASSQQGTGNTIYF TGTGCCAGCAGCCAACAGGGAACTGGAAACACCATATATTTT
- TRBJ2-7 TRBV27 few CASRRLSSYEQYF TGTGCCAGCCGGAGGCTCAGCTCCTACGAGCAGTACTTC
- TRBJ1-2 TRBV29-1 - CSVEEFNYGYTF TGCAGCGTTGAGGAGTTCAACTATGGCTACACCTTC
TRBD2 TRBJ2-7 TRBV5-1 few CASSLGGGSSYEQYF TGCGCCAGCAGCTTGGGAGGCGGGAGCTCCTACGAGCAGTACTTC
TRBD1 TRBJ1-1 TRBV7-8 - CASSRYRDRIEAFF TGTGCCAGCAGCAGGTACCGGGACAGAATAGAAGCTTTCTTT
TRBD2 TRBJ2-1 TRBV14 - CASSQDPSGVYNEQFF TGTGCCAGCAGCCAAGATCCTAGCGGGGTTTACAATGAGCAGTTCTTC
- TRBJ1-2 TRBV28 - CASSLRGRVYGYTF TGTGCCAGCAGTCTCAGGGGACGAGTCTATGGCTACACCTTC
TRBD2 TRBJ2-1 TRBV5-1 - CASSLVLAGSNEQFF TGCGCCAGCAGCTTGGTACTAGCGGGGAGCAATGAGCAGTTCTTC
- TRBJ1-5 TRBV6-1 - CASSELDIHSNQPQHF TGTGCCAGCAGTGAATTGGACATCCATAGCAATCAGCCCCAGCATTTT
TRBD1 TRBJ2-7 TRBV15 - CATSRGQGVDYEQYF TGTGCCACCAGCAGGGGACAGGGGGTGGACTACGAGCAGTACTTC
- TRBJ1-2 TRBV19 - CASWGSYGYTF TGTGCCAGCTGGGGCAGCTATGGCTACACCTTC
TRBD1 TRBJ2-7 TRBV27 - CASSTLGDSSYEQYF TGTGCCAGCAGTACCTTAGGGGACAGCTCCTACGAGCAGTACTTC
- TRBJ2-6 TRBV19 few CASSPHDSSGANVLTF TGTGCCAGTAGTCCCCATGACAGCTCTGGGGCCAACGTCCTGACTTTC
TRBD1 TRBJ2-7 TRBV12-3/TRBV12-4 - CASSFEGGGQYF TGTGCCAGCAGTTTTGAAGGGGGCGGGCAGTACTTC
- TRBJ2-3 TRBV5-6 - CASSFGQFGRDTQYF TGTGCCAGCAGCTTTGGACAGTTCGGCCGAGATACGCAGTATTTT
- TRBJ1-6 TRBV27 - CASSSRYPPLHF TGTGCCAGCAGTTCGAGGTATCCACCCCTCCACTTT
TRBD1 TRBJ2-3 TRBV18 - CASSPDRGITDTQYF TGTGCCAGCTCACCCGACAGGGGTATAACAGATACGCAGTATTTT
TRBD1 TRBJ1-2 TRBV28 - CASSGDREHYGYTF TGTGCCAGCAGTGGGGACAGGGAGCACTATGGCTACACCTTC
- TRBJ2-5 TRBV19 - CASSMSGSETQYF TGTGCCAGTAGTATGTCCGGGTCGGAGACCCAGTACTTC
TRBD2 TRBJ2-5 TRBV19 - CASSIGRVETQYF TGTGCCAGTAGTATTGGGAGGGTGGAGACCCAGTACTTC
TRBD2 TRBJ2-3 TRBV28 - CASPSSGLAGEPITDTQYF TGTGCCAGCCCCAGTTCGGGTTTAGCGGGGGAGCCAATCACAGATACGCAGTATTTT
- TRBJ1-4 TRBV15 - CATRGTAGVVEKLFF TGTGCCACCAGAGGGACGGCAGGGGTAGTTGAAAAACTGTTTTTT
- TRBJ1-2 TRBV10-3 few CAIRQGNYGYTF TGTGCCATCAGACAGGGTAACTATGGCTACACCTTC
- TRBJ2-3 TRBV9 - CASSVGGPDTQYF TGTGCCAGCAGCGTAGGGGGGCCAGATACGCAGTATTTT
- TRBJ2-5 TRBV9 once CASSVAGGLRETQYF TGTGCCAGCAGCGTAGCGGGGGGCCTTCGGGAGACCCAGTACTTC
TRBD1 TRBJ1-2 TRBV19 few CASSISRDRPNYGYTF TGTGCCAGTAGTATCTCCCGGGACAGACCCAACTATGGCTACACCTTC
- TRBJ1-5 TRBV2 once CATSNGGSNQPQHF TGTGCCACCTCTAACGGGGGAAGCAATCAGCCCCAGCATTTT
- TRBJ1-1 TRBV18 - CASSPRLVGDTEAFF TGTGCCAGCTCACCCCGCTTGGTAGGGGACACTGAAGCTTTCTTT
- TRBJ2-3 TRBV18 - CASSAGRTDTQYF TGTGCCAGCTCGGCAGGTCGCACAGATACGCAGTATTTT
TRBD2 TRBJ2-5 TRBV15 - CATSRAGTSSSRETQYF TGTGCCACCAGCAGAGCAGGGACTAGTTCTTCCAGGGAGACCCAGTACTTC
- TRBJ2-4 TRBV9 - CASSVGQGLAKNIQYF TGTGCCAGCAGCGTAGGCCAGGGACTCGCCAAAAACATTCAGTACTTC